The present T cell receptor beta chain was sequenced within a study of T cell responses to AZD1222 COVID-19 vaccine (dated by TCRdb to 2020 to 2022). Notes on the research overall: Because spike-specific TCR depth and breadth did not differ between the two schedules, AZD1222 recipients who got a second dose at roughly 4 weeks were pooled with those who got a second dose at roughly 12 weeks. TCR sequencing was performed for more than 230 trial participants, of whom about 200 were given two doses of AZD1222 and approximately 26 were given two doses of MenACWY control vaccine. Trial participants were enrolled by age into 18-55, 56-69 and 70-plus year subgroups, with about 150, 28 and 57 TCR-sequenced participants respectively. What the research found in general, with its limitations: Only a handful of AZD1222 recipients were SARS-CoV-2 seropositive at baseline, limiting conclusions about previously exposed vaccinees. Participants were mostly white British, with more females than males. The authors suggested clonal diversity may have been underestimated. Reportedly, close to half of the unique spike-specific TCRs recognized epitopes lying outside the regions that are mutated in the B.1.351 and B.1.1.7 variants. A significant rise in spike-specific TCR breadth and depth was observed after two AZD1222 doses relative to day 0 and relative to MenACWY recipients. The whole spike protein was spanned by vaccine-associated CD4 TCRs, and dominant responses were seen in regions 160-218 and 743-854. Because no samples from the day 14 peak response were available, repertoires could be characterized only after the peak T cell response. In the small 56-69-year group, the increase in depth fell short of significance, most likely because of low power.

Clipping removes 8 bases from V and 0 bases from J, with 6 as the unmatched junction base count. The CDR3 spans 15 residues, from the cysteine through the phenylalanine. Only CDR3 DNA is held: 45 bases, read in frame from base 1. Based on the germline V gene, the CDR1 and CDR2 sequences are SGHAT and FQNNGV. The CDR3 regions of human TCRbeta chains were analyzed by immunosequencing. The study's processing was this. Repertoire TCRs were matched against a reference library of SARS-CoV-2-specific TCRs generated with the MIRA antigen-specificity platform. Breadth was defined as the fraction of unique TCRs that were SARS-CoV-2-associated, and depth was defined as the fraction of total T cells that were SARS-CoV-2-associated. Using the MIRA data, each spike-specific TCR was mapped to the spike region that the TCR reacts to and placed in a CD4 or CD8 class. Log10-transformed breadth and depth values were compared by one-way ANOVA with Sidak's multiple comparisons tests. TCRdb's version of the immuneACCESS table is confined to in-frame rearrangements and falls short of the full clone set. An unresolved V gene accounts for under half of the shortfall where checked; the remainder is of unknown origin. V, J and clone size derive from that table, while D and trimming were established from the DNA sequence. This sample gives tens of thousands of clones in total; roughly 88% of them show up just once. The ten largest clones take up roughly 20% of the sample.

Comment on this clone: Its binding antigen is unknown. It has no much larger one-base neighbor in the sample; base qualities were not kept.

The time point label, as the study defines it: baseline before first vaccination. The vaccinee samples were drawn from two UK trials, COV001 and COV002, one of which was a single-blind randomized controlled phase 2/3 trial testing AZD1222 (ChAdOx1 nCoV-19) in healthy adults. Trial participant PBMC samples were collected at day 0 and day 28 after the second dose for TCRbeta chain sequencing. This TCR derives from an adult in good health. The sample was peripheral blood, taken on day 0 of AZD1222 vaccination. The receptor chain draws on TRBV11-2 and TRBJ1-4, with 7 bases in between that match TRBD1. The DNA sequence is TGTGCCAGCCTTGGACAGGAAGCAACTAATGAAAAACTGTTTTTT. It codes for CASLGQEATNEKLFF. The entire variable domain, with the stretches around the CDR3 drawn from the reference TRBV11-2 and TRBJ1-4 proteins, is EAGVAQSPRYKIIEKRQSVAFWCNPISGHATLYWYQQILGQGPKLLIQFQNNGVVDDSQLPKDRFSAERLKGVDSTLKIQPAKLEDSAVYLCASLGQEATNEKLFFGSGTQLSVL.